The 15 T cell receptor beta chains below were found in one sample sequenced in a study of cytomegalovirus exposure and HLA in healthy donors. Some clones are missing from TCRdb's copy, which holds only in-frame ones; the method was immunoSEQ multiplex PCR. Here the sample spans tens of thousands of clones, approximately 90% being singletons. Sequenced: PBMCs. These TCRs come from a woman in her late teens or twenties in good health and CMV-seropositive.

CDR3 amino acids: CASSWGTGAEGKELFF. CDR3 DNA: TGTGCCAGCAGCTGGGGGACAGGTGCCGAGGGAAAGGAACTGTTTTTT. V usage is TRBV5-4 and J usage is TRBJ1-4; 8 bases fit TRBD1. The V and J ends lost 3 bases and 12 bases, in that order; junction bases with no gene match: 16. The CDR3 consists of 16 residues. The germline V gene has CDR1 SGHNT and CDR2 YYREEE (reference sequence).

This clone was detected a few times. The gene calls are TRBV2 and TRBJ1-2; TRBD1 might be the D (6 bases). Germline assignment: CDR1 SNHLY and CDR2 FYNNEI. Trimming shortened V by 7 bases and J by 6 bases, and 18 bases separated the two germline ends. CDR3 length equals 14 residues. The CDR3 loop reads CASKIGAGVHGYTF. The CDR3 nucleotides read TGTGCCAGCAAGATTGGGGCAGGGGTGCATGGCTACACCTTC.

The chain is built from TRBV5-6 and TRBJ2-2; possibly TRBD1 for D (5 bases). V lost 4 bases, J lost 2 bases, and 12 bases lay in between. The CDR3 has 15 amino acids. The germline V gene encodes CDR1 SGHDT and CDR2 YYEEEE. The CDR3 loop reads CASSPDIPNTGELFF. The CDR3 nucleotides read TGTGCCAGCAGCCCGGACATTCCCAACACCGGGGAGCTGTTTTTT.

The rearrangement links TRBV6-6 to TRBJ1-5, with D possibly being TRBD1 (5 bases). V was shortened by 6 bases and J by 1 base, with 13 bases between the two germline ends. The germline CDR1 and CDR2 sequences are MNHNY and SVGAGI (reference sequence). The CDR3 is 15 residues long. The CDR3: CASSQGEVSNQPQHF. The CDR3 DNA reads as TGTGCCAGCAGCCAAGGGGAAGTGAGCAATCAGCCCCAGCATTTT.

The chain is built from TRBV19 and TRBJ1-4; D is unclear. V was trimmed by 10 bases and J by 0 bases, leaving 6 bases between them. This CDR3 is built from 12 residues. The V gene's germline CDR1 is LNHDA and CDR2 SQIVND (reference sequence). The CDR3 nucleotides read TGTGCCACCAGTGCAACTAATGAAAAACTGTTTTTT. This encodes CATSATNEKLFF.

J is TRBJ2-7 and V is TRBV4-1, with 12 nucleotides matching TRBD2. Germline V gives CDR1 MGHRA, CDR2 YSYEKL. V lost 4 bases to trimming and J lost 5 bases; unmatched junction nucleotides: 9. The CDR3 contains 16 residues. The CDR3 coding sequence is TGCGCCAGCAGCCCGAGTTTCAGGACTAGCGGGAACGAGCAGTACTTC. Translated, it gives CASSPSFRTSGNEQYF.

This chain joins TRBV5-1 and TRBJ2-7, with 9 bases that match TRBD1. CDR3 length equals 15 residues. V was pared by 4 bases and J by 7 bases, with 12 bases of the junction left unmatched. Germline loops: CDR1 SGHRS, CDR2 YFSETQ. CDR3 loop: CASSQPGTGLNEQYF. The CDR3 DNA is TGCGCCAGCAGCCAGCCGGGGACAGGGCTCAATGAGCAGTACTTC.

This sequence joins TRBV9 and TRBJ2-3, with 10 bases lining up with TRBD2. CDR1 and CDR2 (germline): SGDLS, YYNGEE. V shed 0 bases and J 4 bases; nucleotides not matched to a gene: 8. This CDR3 has 17 amino acids. The CDR3 loop is CASSVAASGGHADTQYF. Here the CDR3 DNA reads TGTGCCAGCAGCGTAGCGGCTAGCGGGGGTCATGCAGATACGCAGTATTTT.

The chain uses TRBV6-5 and TRBJ2-7, with TRBD1 matching 7 bases. CDR1 and CDR2 from the germline V gene are MNHEY and SVGAGI. The CDR3 consists of 14 residues. With 6 bases clipped from V and 7 bases from J, the junction kept 12 bases outside the gene matches. The CDR3 DNA sequence: TGTGCCAGCAGCGTCGACAGGGTACTGGGGGAGCAGTACTTC. Translation gives CASSVDRVLGEQYF.

The chain carries TRBV7-9 and TRBJ1-2, with D uncertain. Germline values: CDR1 SEHNR, CDR2 FQNEAQ (reference sequence). This CDR3 is built from 13 residues. The ends were cut back, 3 bases at V and 2 bases at J, with 7 bases in the middle. CDR3 sequence reads: CASSLSRNYGYTF. CDR3 nucleotide sequence: TGTGCCAGCAGCTTGAGCAGGAACTATGGCTACACCTTC.

This clone was counted a single time. The chain carries TRBV4-1 and TRBJ2-3, with 7 bases aligning to TRBD2. V shed 0 bases, J shed 1 base, and the junction held 4 bases outside the gene matches. This CDR3 is built from 16 residues. Germline values: CDR1 MGHRA, CDR2 YSYEKL. In nucleotides, the CDR3 is TGCGCCAGCAGCCAAGATAACCTAGCGGGCACAGATACGCAGTATTTT. Its protein is CASSQDNLAGTDTQYF.

The chain uses TRBV29-1 and TRBJ2-1; tentative D call: TRBD1 (5 bases). The CDR3 has 14 residues. V was pared by 7 bases and J by 7 bases, with 20 bases between. Looked up from germline, CDR1 is SQVTM and CDR2 is ANQGSEA. The CDR3 sequence: CSAQPHRPTNEQFF. CDR3 DNA sequence: TGCAGCGCCCAGCCCCACAGGCCCACTAATGAGCAGTTCTTC.

V and J are TRBV30 and TRBJ1-6; D perhaps matches TRBD1 (6 bases). CDR1 and CDR2 from the germline V gene are GTSNPN and SVGIG (reference sequence). This CDR3 has 15 residues. Trimming took 2 bases from V and 8 from J, leaving 16 bases between them. CDR3 nucleotides: TGTGCCTGGAGTACCACGACAGGAGCATATTCACCCCTCCACTTT. Translated, it gives CAWSTTTGAYSPLHF.

The chain combines TRBV21-1 with TRBJ1-2; the tabulated D call, TRBD1, remains unverified against the DNA. TRBV21-1 constitutes a pseudogene. The CDR3 extends over 12 amino acids. The CDR3 is CASSKSGKGYTF. In DNA, the CDR3 is TGTGCCAGCAGCAAATCAGGGAAAGGCTACACCTTC.

The rearrangement links TRBV2 to TRBJ2-3, with 9 nucleotides matching TRBD2. The CDR3 extends over 16 amino acids. From germline, CDR1 is SNHLY and CDR2 FYNNEI. V lost 7 bases to trimming and J lost 2 bases; unmatched junction nucleotides: 10. The CDR3 loop reads CASKKTVAGDTDTQYF. CDR3 sequence (DNA): TGTGCCAGCAAAAAGACTGTAGCGGGAGACACAGATACGCAGTATTTT.